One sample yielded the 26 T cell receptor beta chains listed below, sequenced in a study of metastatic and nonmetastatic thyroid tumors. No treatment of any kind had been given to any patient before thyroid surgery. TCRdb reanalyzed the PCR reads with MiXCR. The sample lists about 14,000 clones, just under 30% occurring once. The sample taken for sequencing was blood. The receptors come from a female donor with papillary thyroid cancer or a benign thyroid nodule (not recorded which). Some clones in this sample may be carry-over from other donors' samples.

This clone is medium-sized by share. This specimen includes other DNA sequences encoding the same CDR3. The CDR3 nucleotides are TGTGCCAGCAGCTTCCCCGGGGATACGCAGTATTTT. Translation: CASSFPGDTQYF. The chain combines TRBV11-3 with TRBJ2-3, with D hard to call. The CDR3 runs to 12 residues. In germline, CDR1 is SGHNT, CDR2 YENEEA. The ends were cut back, 3 bases at V and 6 bases at J, with 7 bases in the middle.

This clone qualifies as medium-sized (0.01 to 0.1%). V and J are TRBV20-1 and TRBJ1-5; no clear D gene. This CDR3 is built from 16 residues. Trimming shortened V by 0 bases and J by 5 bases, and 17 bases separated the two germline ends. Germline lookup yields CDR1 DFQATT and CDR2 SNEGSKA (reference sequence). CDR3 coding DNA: TGCAGTGCTAGAGATTTCACTGGGCAATCCGATCAGCCCCAGCATTTT. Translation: CSARDFTGQSDQPQHF.

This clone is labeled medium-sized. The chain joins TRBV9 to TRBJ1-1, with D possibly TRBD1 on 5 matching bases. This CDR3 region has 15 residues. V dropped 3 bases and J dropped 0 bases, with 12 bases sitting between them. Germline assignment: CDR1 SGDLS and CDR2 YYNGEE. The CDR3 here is CASSAGGGLNTEAFF. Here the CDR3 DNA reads TGTGCCAGCAGCGCAGGTGGGGGATTGAACACTGAAGCTTTCTTT.

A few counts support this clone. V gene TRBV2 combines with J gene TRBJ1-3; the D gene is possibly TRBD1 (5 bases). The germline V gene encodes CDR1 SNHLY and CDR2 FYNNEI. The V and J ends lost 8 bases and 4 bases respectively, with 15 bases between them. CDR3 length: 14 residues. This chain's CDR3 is CASGERGAGNTIYF. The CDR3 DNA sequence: TGTGCCAGCGGAGAAAGAGGGGCAGGAAACACCATATATTTT. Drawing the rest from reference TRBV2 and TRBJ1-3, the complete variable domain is EPEVTQTPSHQVTQMGQEVILRCVPISNHLYFYWYRQILGQKVEFLVSFYNNEISEKSEIFDDQFSVERPDGSNFTLKIRSTKLEDSAMYFCASGERGAGNTIYFGEGSWLTVV.

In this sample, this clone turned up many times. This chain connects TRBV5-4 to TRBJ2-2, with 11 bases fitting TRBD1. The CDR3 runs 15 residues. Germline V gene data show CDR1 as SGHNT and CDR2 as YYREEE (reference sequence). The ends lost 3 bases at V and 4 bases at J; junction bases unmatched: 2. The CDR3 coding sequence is TGTGCCAGCAGCTGGGGGACAGGGGGCACCGGGGAGCTGTTTTTT. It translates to CASSWGTGGTGELFF. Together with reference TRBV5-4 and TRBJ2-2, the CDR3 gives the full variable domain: ETGVTQSPTHLIKTRGQQVTLRCSSQSGHNTVSWYQQALGQGPQFIFQYYREEENGRGNFPPRFSGLQFPNYSSELNVNALELDDSALYLCASSWGTGGTGELFFGEGSRLTVL.

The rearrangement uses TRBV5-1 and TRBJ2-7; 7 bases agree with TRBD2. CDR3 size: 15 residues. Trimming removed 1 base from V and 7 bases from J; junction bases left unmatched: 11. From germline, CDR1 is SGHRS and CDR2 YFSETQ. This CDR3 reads CASSLCGGGRKEQYF. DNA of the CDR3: TGCGCCAGCAGCTTGTGTGGGGGAGGGAGAAAGGAGCAGTACTTC.

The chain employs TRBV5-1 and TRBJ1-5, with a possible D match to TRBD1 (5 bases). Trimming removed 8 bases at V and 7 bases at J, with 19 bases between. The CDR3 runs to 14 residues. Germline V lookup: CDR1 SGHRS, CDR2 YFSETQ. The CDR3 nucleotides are TGCGCCAGGTCCTCGGGGGATTCGAGGCAGCCCCAGCATTTT. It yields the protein CARSSGDSRQPQHF.

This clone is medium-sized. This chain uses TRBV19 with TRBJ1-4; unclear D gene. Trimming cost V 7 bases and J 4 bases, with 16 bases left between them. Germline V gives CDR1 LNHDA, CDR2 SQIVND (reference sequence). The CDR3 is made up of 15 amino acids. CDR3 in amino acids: CASTSRLAGNEKLFF. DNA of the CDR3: TGTGCCAGTACCTCGAGACTGGCAGGTAATGAAAAACTGTTTTTT. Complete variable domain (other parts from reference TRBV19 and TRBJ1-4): DGGITQSPKYLFRKEGQNVTLSCEQNLNHDAMYWYRQDPGQGLRLIYYSQIVNDFQKGDIAEGYSVSREKKESFPLTVTSAQKNPTAFYLCASTSRLAGNEKLFFGSGTQLSVL.

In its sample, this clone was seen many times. CDR3 coding DNA: TGTGCCAGTAGTCACGGGACTAGCGGCGAGCAGTACTTC. Its translation is CASSHGTSGEQYF. The chain combines TRBV19 with TRBJ2-7; 11 positions agree with TRBD2. V dropped 5 bases and J dropped 6; count of bases not matched to a gene: 3. This CDR3 is built from 13 residues. Germline-derived CDR1 and CDR2 are LNHDA and SQIVND (reference sequence).

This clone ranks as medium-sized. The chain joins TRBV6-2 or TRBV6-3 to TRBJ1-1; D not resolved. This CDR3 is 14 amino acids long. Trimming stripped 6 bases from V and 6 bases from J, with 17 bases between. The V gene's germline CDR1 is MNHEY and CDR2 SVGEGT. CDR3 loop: CASSERTEGPEAFF. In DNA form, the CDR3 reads TGTGCCAGCAGCGAAAGGACGGAGGGCCCTGAAGCTTTCTTT.

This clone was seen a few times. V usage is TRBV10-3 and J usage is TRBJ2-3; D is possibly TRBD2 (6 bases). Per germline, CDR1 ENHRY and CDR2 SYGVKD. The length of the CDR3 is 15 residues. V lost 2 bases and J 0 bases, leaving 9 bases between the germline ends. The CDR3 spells CAISEGGASTDTQYF. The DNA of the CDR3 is TGTGCCATCAGTGAGGGCGGGGCTAGCACAGATACGCAGTATTTT.

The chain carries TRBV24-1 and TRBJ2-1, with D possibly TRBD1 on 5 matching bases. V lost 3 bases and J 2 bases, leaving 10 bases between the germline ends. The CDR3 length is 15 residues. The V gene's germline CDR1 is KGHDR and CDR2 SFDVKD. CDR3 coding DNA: TGTGCCACCAGTGATCCCCAGGGAACCTACAATGAGCAGTTCTTC. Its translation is CATSDPQGTYNEQFF.

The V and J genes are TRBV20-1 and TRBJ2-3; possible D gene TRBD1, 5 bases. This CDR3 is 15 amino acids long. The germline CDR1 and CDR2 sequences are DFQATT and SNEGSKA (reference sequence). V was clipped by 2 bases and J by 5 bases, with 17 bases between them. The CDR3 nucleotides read TGCAGTGCTAGAAGCCCAGGGCCCGCGAAAGATACGCAGTATTTT. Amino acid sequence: CSARSPGPAKDTQYF.

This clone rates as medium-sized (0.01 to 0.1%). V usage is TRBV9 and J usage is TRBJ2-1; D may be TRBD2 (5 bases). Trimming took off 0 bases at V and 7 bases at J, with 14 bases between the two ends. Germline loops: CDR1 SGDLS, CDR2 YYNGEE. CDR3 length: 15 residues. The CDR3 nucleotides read TGTGCCAGCAGCGTAGACAGTGGAGGAAGGAATGAGCAGTTCTTC. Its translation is CASSVDSGGRNEQFF. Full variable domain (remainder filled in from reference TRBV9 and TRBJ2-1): DSGVTQTPKHLITATGQRVTLRCSPRSGDLSVYWYQQSLDQGLQFLIQYYNGEERAKGNILERFSAQQFPDLHSELNLSSLELGDSALYFCASSVDSGGRNEQFFGPGTRLTVL.

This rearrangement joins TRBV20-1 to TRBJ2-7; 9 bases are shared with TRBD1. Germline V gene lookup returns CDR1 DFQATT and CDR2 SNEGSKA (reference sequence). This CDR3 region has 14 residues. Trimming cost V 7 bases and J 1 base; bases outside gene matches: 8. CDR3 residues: CSVPTGTGSYEQYF. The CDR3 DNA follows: TGCAGTGTACCAACCGGGACAGGGTCCTACGAGCAGTACTTC.

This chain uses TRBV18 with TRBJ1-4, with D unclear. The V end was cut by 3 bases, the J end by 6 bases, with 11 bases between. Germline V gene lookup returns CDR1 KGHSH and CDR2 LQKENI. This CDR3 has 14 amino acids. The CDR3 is CASSPRTAYEKLFF. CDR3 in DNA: TGTGCCAGCTCACCGAGGACGGCCTATGAAAAACTGTTTTTT.

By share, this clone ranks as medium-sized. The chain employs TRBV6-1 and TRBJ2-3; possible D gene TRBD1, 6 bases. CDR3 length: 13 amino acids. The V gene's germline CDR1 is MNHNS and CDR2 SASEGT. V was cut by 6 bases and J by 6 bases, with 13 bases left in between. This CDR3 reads CASRAQGPDTQYF. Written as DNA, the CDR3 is TGTGCCAGCAGAGCACAGGGTCCTGATACGCAGTATTTT.

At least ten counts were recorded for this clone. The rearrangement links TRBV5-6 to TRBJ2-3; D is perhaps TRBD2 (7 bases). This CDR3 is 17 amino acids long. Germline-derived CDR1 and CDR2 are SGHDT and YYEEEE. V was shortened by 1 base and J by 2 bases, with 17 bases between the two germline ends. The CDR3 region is CASSLPGGGGLTDTQYF. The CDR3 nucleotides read TGTGCCAGCAGCTTGCCCGGGGGAGGGGGGCTCACAGATACGCAGTATTTT.

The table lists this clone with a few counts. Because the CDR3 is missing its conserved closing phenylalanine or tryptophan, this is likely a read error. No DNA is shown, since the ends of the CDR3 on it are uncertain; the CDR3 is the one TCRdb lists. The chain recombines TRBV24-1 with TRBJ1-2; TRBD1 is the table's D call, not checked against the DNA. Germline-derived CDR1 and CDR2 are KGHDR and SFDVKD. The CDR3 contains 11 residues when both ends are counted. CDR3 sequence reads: CASSDSCGTDD.

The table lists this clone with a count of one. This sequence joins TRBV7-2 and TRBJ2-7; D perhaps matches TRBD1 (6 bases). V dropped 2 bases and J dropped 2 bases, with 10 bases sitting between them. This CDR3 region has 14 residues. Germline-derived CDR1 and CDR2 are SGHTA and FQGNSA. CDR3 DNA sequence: TGTGCCAGCAGCTTATACAGGGCTACCTACGAGCAGTACTTC. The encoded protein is CASSLYRATYEQYF.

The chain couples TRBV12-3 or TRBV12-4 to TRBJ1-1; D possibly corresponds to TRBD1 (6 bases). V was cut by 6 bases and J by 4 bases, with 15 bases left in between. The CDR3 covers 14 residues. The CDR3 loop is CASRPGQIRTEAFF. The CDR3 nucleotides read TGTGCCAGCAGACCCGGACAGATCCGCACTGAAGCTTTCTTT.

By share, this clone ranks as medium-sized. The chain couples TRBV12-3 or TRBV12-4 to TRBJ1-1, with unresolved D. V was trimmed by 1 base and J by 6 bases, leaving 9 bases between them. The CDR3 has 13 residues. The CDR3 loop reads CASSLGFRAEAFF. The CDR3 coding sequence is TGTGCCAGCAGTTTAGGGTTCCGCGCTGAAGCTTTCTTT.

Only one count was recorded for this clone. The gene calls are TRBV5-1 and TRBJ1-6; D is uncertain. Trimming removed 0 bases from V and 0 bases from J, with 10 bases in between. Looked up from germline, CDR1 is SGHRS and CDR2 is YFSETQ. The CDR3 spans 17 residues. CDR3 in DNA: TGCGCCAGCAGCTTGGTGGCAGCGAGCTCCTATAATTCACCCCTCCACTTT. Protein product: CASSLVAASSYNSPLHF.

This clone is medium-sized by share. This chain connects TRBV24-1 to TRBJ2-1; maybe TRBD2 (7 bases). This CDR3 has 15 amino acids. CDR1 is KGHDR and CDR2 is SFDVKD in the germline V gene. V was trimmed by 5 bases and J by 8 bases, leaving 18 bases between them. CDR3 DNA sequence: TGTGCCACCAGTGTTGGGTGGGGGGGCCGTGATGAGCAGTTCTTC. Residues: CATSVGWGGRDEQFF.

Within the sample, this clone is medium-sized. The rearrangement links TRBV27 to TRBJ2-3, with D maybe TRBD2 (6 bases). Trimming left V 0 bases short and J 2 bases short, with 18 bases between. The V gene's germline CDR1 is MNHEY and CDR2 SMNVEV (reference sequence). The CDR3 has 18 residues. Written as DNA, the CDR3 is TGTGCCAGCAGTTTATCGGCCCCCGCGGGAACTTTCACAGATACGCAGTATTTT. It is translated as CASSLSAPAGTFTDTQYF.

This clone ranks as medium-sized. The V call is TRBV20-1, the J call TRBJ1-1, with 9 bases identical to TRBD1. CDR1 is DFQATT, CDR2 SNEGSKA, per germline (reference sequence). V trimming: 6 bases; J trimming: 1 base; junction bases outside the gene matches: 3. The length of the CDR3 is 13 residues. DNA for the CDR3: TGCAGTGCGCCGGGACAGGGGAACACTGAAGCTTTCTTT. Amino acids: CSAPGQGNTEAFF.